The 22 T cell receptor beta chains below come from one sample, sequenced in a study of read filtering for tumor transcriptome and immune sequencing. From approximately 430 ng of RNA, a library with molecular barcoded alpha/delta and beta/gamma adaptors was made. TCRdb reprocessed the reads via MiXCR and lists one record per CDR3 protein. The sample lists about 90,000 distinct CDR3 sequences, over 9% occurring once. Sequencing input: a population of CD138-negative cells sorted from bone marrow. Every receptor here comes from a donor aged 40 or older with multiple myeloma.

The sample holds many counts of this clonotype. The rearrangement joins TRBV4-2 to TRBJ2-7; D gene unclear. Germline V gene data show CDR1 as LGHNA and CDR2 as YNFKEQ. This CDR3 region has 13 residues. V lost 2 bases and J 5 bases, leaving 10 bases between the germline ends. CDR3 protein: CASSQTQSDEQYF. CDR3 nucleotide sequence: TGTGCCAGCAGCCAAACTCAGTCGGACGAGCAGTACTTC.

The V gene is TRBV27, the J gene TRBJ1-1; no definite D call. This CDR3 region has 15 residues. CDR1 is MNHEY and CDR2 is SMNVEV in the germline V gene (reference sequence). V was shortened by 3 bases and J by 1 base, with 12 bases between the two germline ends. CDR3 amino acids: CASSFTWTTNTEAFF. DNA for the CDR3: TGTGCCAGCAGTTTTACATGGACGACGAACACTGAAGCTTTCTTT.

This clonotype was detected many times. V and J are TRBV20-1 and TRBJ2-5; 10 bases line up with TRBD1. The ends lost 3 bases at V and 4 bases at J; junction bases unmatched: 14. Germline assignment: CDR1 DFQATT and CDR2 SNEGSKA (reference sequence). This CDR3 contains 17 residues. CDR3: CSARPPPGQGMRETQYF. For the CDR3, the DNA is TGCAGTGCTAGGCCCCCGCCGGGACAGGGGATGAGAGAGACCCAGTACTTC.

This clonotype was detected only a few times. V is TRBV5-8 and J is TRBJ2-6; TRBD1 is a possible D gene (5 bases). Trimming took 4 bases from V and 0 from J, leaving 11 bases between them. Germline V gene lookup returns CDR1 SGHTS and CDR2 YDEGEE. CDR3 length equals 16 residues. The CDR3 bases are TGTGCCAGCAGCCTTGACAGAGACTCTGGGGCCAACGTCCTGACTTTC. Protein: CASSLDRDSGANVLTF.

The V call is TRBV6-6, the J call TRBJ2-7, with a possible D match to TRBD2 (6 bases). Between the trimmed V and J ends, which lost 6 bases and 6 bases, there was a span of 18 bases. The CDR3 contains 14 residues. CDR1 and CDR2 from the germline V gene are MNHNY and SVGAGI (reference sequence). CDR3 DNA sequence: TGTGCCAGCAGGCAGAGACTAGGAGGATCCGAGCAGTACTTC. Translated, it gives CASRQRLGGSEQYF.

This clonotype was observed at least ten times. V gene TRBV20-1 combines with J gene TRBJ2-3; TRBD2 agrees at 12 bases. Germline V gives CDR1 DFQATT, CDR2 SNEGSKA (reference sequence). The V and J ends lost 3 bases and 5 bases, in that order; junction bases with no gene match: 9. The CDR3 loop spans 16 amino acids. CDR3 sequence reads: CSARGTSGLLRDTQYF. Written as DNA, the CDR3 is TGCAGTGCTAGGGGGACTAGCGGGCTCCTTAGAGATACGCAGTATTTT.

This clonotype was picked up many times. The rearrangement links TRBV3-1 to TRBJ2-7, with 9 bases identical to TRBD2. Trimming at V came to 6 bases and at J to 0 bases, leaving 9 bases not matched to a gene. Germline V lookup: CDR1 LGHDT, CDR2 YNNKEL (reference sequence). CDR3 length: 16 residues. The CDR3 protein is CASSPFYSGSSYEQYF. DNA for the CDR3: TGTGCCAGCAGTCCGTTTTATAGCGGGAGCTCCTACGAGCAGTACTTC.

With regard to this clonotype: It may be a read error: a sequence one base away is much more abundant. The CDR3 is CAWSVQANTDAFF. In DNA form, the CDR3 reads TGTGCCTGGAGTGTACAGGCCAACACTGATGCTTTCTTT. This chain connects TRBV30 to TRBJ1-1; perhaps TRBD1 as D (5 bases). Germline values: CDR1 GTSNPN, CDR2 SVGIG (reference sequence). The CDR3 is 13 amino acids.

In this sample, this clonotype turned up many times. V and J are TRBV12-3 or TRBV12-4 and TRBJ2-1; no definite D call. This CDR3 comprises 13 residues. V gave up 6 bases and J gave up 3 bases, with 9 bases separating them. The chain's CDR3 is CASRERSYNEQFF. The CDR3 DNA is TGTGCCAGCAGGGAAAGGAGCTACAATGAGCAGTTCTTC.

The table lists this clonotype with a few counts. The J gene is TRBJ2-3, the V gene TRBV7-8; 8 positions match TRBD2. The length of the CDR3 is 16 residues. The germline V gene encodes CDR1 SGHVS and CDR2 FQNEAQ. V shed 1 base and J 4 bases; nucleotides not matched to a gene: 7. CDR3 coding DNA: TGTGCCAGCAGCTTAGGGAGCGGGAGTGGGGCAGATACGCAGTATTTT. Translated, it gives CASSLGSGSGADTQYF.

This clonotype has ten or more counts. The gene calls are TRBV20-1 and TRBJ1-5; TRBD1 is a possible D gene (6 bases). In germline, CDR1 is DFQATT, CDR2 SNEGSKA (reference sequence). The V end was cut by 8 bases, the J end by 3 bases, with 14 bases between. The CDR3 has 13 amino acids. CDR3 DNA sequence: TGCAGTTCCGGCCGGGACACCAATCAGCCCCAGCATTTT. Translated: CSSGRDTNQPQHF.

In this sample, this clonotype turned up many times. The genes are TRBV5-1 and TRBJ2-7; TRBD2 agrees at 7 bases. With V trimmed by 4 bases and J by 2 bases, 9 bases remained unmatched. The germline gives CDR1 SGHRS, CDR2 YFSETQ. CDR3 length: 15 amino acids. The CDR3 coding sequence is TGCGCCAGCAGCCGGGCCGCTAGCGGCACCTACGAGCAGTACTTC. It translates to CASSRAASGTYEQYF.

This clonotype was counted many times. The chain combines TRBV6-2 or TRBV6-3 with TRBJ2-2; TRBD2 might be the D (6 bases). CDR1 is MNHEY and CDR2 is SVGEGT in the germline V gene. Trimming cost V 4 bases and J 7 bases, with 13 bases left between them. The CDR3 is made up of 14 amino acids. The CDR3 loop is CASSSVGSGGELFF. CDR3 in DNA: TGTGCCAGCAGTTCCGTCGGGAGCGGCGGGGAGCTGTTTTTT.

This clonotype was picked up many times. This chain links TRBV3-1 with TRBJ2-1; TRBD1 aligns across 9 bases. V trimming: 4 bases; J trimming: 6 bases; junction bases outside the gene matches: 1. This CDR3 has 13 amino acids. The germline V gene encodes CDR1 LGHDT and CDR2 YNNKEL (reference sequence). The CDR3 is CASSRGQGNEQFF. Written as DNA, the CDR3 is TGTGCCAGCAGCCGGGGACAGGGCAATGAGCAGTTCTTC.

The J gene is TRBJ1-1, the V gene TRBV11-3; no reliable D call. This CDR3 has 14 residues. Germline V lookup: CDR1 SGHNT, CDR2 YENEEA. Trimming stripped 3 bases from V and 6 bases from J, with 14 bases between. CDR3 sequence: CASSLPGKSSEAFF. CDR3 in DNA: TGTGCCAGCAGCTTGCCAGGTAAATCGTCTGAAGCTTTCTTT.

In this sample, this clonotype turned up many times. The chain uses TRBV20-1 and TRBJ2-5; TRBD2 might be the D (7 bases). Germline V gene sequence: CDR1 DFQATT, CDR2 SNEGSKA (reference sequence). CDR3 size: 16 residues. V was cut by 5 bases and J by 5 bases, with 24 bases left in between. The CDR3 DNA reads TGCAGTGCTCCCCGAGGGGGGGCATCAATGGGGGAGACCCAGTACTTC. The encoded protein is CSAPRGGASMGETQYF.

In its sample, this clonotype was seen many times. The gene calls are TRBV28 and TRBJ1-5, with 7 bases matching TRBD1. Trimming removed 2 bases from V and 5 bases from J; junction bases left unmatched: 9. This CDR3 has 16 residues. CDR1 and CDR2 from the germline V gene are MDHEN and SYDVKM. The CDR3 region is CASSLPGGRGYQPQHF. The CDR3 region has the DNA TGTGCCAGCAGTTTACCCGGGGGCAGGGGGTATCAGCCCCAGCATTTT.

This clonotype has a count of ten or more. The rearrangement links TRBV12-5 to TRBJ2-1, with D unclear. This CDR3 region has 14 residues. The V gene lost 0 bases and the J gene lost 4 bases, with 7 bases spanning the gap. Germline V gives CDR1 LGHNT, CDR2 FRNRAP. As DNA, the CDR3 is TGTGCTAGTGGTTTGGTTCATGTTTACAATGAGCAGTTCTTC. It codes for CASGLVHVYNEQFF.

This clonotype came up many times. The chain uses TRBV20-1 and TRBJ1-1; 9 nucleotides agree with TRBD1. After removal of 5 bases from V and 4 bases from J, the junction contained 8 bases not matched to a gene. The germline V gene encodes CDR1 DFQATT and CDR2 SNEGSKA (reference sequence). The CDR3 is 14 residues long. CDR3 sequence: CSAYTPGQGTEAFF. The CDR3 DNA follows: TGCAGTGCTTATACTCCGGGACAGGGCACTGAAGCTTTCTTT.

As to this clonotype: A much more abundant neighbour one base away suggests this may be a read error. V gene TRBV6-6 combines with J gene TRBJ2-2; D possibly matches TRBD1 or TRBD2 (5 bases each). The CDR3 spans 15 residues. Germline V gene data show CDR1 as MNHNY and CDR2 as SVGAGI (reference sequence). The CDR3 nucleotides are TGTTCCAGCAGTTCGGTCGGGGCAAACACCGGGGAGCTGTTTTTT. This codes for CSSSSVGANTGELFF.

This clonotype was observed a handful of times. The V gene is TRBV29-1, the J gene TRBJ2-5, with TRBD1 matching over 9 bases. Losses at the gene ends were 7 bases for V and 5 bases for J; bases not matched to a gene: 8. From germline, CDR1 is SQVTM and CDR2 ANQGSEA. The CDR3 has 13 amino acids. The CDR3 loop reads CSGAQGAEETQYF. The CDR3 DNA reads TGCAGCGGCGCACAGGGGGCGGAGGAGACCCAGTACTTC.

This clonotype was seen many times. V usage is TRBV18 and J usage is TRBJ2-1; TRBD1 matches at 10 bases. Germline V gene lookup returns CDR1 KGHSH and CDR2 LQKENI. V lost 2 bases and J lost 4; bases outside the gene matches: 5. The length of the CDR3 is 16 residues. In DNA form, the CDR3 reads TGTGCCAGCTCACCAAGGACGGGACAGGGGTACAATGAGCAGTTCTTC. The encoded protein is CASSPRTGQGYNEQFF. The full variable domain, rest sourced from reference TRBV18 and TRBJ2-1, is NAGVMQNPRHLVRRRGQEARLRCSPMKGHSHVYWYRQLPEEGLKFMVYLQKENIIDESGMPKERFSAEFPKEGPSILRIQQVVRGDSAAYFCASSPRTGQGYNEQFFGPGTRLTVL.